A single sample is the source of the 31 T cell receptor beta chains below, sequenced in a study of T cells in Graves' hyperthyroidism and ophthalmopathy. The investigators amplified TCR beta CDR3 regions from RNA transcripts. The study used the HTBI primer set for a first-round RT-PCR of the TCR CDR3. TCRdb re-called the multiplex PCR reads through MiXCR, storing one row per CDR3 protein. The table lists about 420,000 distinct CDR3 sequences, approximately 14% of them singletons. Sequenced: blood. These receptors were collected from a woman between 18 and 29 years old with Graves' hyperthyroidism.

In its sample, this clonotype was seen many times. The genes are TRBV7-9 and TRBJ2-1; 9 bases align to TRBD1. The CDR3 length is 14 residues. The V and J ends lost 5 bases and 8 bases, in that order; junction bases with no gene match: 7. Germline CDR1 is SEHNR and CDR2 is FQNEAQ (reference sequence). The CDR3 bases are TGTGCCAGCAGCCGGGACAGGGCTGGGTATGAGCAGTTCTTC. Translation gives CASSRDRAGYEQFF.

This clonotype was detected ten times or more. The V call is TRBV27, the J call TRBJ1-6; D uncertain. Germline V gene data show CDR1 as MNHEY and CDR2 as SMNVEV (reference sequence). V dropped 8 bases and J dropped 1 base, with 18 bases sitting between them. The CDR3 extends over 17 amino acids. The CDR3 sequence is CASRPRGGDSYNSPLHF. The DNA for the CDR3 is TGTGCCAGCCGTCCCCGCGGAGGAGATTCCTATAATTCACCCCTCCACTTT.

The table lists this clonotype with many counts. The rearrangement uses TRBV6-1 and TRBJ2-7, with D uncertain. CDR1 MNHNS and CDR2 SASEGT come from the germline V gene. Trimming removed 5 bases at V and 4 bases at J, with 12 bases between. CDR3 length: 13 amino acids. Written as DNA, the CDR3 is TGTGCCAGCAGTTACGGCAGTCCTTACGAGCAGTACTTC. Protein: CASSYGSPYEQYF.

This clonotype came up a few times. The CDR3 here is CASSGQGYRNTIYF. CDR3 DNA sequence: TGTGCCAGCAGCGGGCAGGGGTATCGAAACACCATATATTTT. The genes are TRBV9 and TRBJ1-3; weak D call: TRBD1 (6 bases). The CDR3 is 14 amino acids. V lost 3 bases to trimming and J lost 5 bases, with 12 bases between them. The germline gives CDR1 SGDLS, CDR2 YYNGEE.

The sample holds many counts of this clonotype. DNA for the CDR3: TGCGCCAGCAGCTTACCCACGGGACAGGTTAACACTGAAGCTTTCTTT. Its translation is CASSLPTGQVNTEAFF. This chain joins TRBV5-1 and TRBJ1-1, with 8 bases identical to TRBD1. Germline V CDR1 and CDR2: SGHRS, YFSETQ. J lost 2 bases, V lost 2 bases, and 8 bases had no gene match. This CDR3 has 16 amino acids.

This clonotype has ten or more counts. The chain employs TRBV2 and TRBJ2-1; unclear D gene. This CDR3 contains 17 residues. The V end lost 3 bases, the J end lost 10 bases, and 25 bases lay between the germline ends. Germline V CDR1 and CDR2: SNHLY, FYNNEI. The CDR3 DNA sequence: TGTGCCAGCAGTGAGGCAGAAATCTCCTCCCGCCTTGCGGAGCAGTTCTTC. Amino acid sequence: CASSEAEISSRLAEQFF.

This clonotype appeared many times. The chain combines TRBV6-2 or TRBV6-3 with TRBJ2-7; D is undetermined. CDR3 length: 13 amino acids. Germline V lookup: CDR1 MNHEY, CDR2 SVGEGT. V was trimmed by 2 bases and J by 4 bases, leaving 9 bases between them. CDR3 amino acids: CASSYERSYEQYF. CDR3 bases: TGTGCCAGCAGTTACGAAAGATCATACGAGCAGTACTTC.

The V call is TRBV5-6, the J call TRBJ1-3, with D possibly being TRBD1 (5 bases). Deletions cut 7 bases from V and 0 bases from J, with 17 bases between. Germline CDR1 SGHDT, CDR2 YYEEEE. This CDR3 is built from 16 residues. The chain's CDR3 is CASSHLGPYSGNTIYF. For the CDR3, the DNA is TGTGCCAGCTCCCATTTGGGACCGTACTCTGGAAACACCATATATTTT.

In this sample, this clonotype turned up many times. Here the CDR3 DNA reads TGTGCTAGTGGTCACCATTCAACTAATGAAAAACTGTTTTTT. It specifies CASGHHSTNEKLFF. The V and J genes are TRBV12-5 and TRBJ1-4; D uncertain. The CDR3 is 14 residues long. V lost 5 bases and J 0 bases, leaving 7 bases between the germline ends. Germline CDR1 is LGHNT and CDR2 is FRNRAP.

This clonotype occurred many times. This sequence joins TRBV2 and TRBJ1-2, with 7 bases lining up with TRBD1. Germline values: CDR1 SNHLY, CDR2 FYNNEI. Germline trimming cut 10 bases from V and 6 bases from J; bases unmatched to any gene: 11. The length of the CDR3 is 13 residues. The DNA for the CDR3 is TGTGCCATCTCGGGAGGGGGCGTCCATGGCTACACCTTC. Translated, it gives CAISGGGVHGYTF.

This clonotype was recorded many times. The chain's CDR3 is CASSLSDNEKLFF. CDR3 DNA: TGTGCCAGCAGTTTATCGGATAATGAAAAACTGTTTTTT. The chain has TRBV27 and TRBJ1-4; D gene uncertain. Germline V gives CDR1 MNHEY, CDR2 SMNVEV (reference sequence). This CDR3 region has 13 residues. Trimming left V 0 bases short and J 4 bases short, with 3 bases between.

This clonotype has ten or more counts. The V and J genes are TRBV3-1 and TRBJ1-3; 8 bases align to TRBD1. The J segment lost 0 bases and the V segment lost 3 bases, leaving 4 bases of the junction unmatched. Germline values: CDR1 LGHDT, CDR2 YNNKEL (reference sequence). The CDR3 loop spans 16 amino acids. This CDR3 reads CASSQQGADSGNTIYF. The DNA for the CDR3 is TGTGCCAGCAGCCAGCAGGGGGCGGACTCTGGAAACACCATATATTTT. Complete variable domain (other parts from reference TRBV3-1 and TRBJ1-3): DTAVSQTPKYLVTQMGNDKSIKCEQNLGHDTMYWYKQDSKKFLKIMFSYNNKELIINETVPNRFSPKSPDKAHLNLHINSLELGDSAVYFCASSQQGADSGNTIYFGEGSWLTVV.

This clonotype was recorded many times. This chain joins TRBV7-9 and TRBJ2-7; TRBD1 matches 7 bases. The V gene end was trimmed by 1 base and the J gene end by 3 bases; junction bases not matched to a gene: 3. The CDR3 spans 14 residues. Germline loops: CDR1 SEHNR, CDR2 FQNEAQ (reference sequence). For the CDR3, the DNA is TGTGCCAGCAGCTTAGAAGACAGGGACTACGAGCAGTACTTC. It yields the protein CASSLEDRDYEQYF. The full variable domain, with the rest looked up from reference TRBV7-9 and TRBJ2-7, is DTGVSQNPRHKITKRGQNVTFRCDPISEHNRLYWYRQTLGQGPEFLTYFQNEAQLEKSRLLSDRFSAERPKGSFSTLEIQRTEQGDSAMYLCASSLEDRDYEQYFGPGTRLTVT.

The CDR3 spells CASSLAGGSGDTQYF. DNA of the CDR3: TGCGCCAGCAGCTTGGCCGGGGGGTCGGGGGATACGCAGTATTTT. The chain joins TRBV5-1 to TRBJ2-3; 7 bases map to TRBD2. This CDR3 comprises 15 residues. With 0 bases clipped from V and 6 bases from J, the junction kept 7 bases outside the gene matches. Germline-derived CDR1 and CDR2 are SGHRS and YFSETQ.

This clonotype was recorded at least ten times. CDR3 sequence: CASSQGTLQYF. CDR3 sequence (DNA): TGTGCCAGCAGCCAAGGGACTCTGCAGTACTTC. The gene calls are TRBV3-1 and TRBJ2-7, with D perhaps TRBD2 (5 bases). The CDR3 has 11 amino acids. CDR1 and CDR2 (germline): LGHDT, YNNKEL (reference sequence). V dropped 1 base and J dropped 9 bases, with 7 bases sitting between them.

This clonotype was observed once. The chain joins TRBV20-1 to TRBJ2-3; 7 nucleotides agree with TRBD2. The length of the CDR3 is 14 residues. J gave up 2 bases and V 1 base, and 3 bases lay outside the gene matches. CDR1 DFQATT and CDR2 SNEGSKA come from the germline V gene (reference sequence). CDR3 sequence: CSARAGTTTDTQYF. CDR3 in DNA: TGCAGTGCTAGAGCCGGGACTACCACAGATACGCAGTATTTT.

This clonotype was recorded a few times. This chain links TRBV4-1 with TRBJ2-2; 8 bases agree with TRBD2. Germline CDR1 is MGHRA and CDR2 is YSYEKL. Trimming cost V 4 bases and J 0 bases; bases outside gene matches: 4. The CDR3 is made up of 16 amino acids. In DNA, the CDR3 is TGCGCCAGCAGCCGCCAGACTAGCGCGAACACCGGGGAGCTGTTTTTT. Its translation is CASSRQTSANTGELFF.

This clonotype showed up many times. The chain has TRBV7-9 and TRBJ2-3; tentatively, D is TRBD1 (5 bases). Between the trimmed V and J ends, which lost 5 bases and 9 bases, there was a span of 15 bases. Germline loops: CDR1 SEHNR, CDR2 FQNEAQ (reference sequence). The CDR3 totals 13 residues. The CDR3 is CASSPRARGTQYF. Written as DNA, the CDR3 is TGTGCCAGCAGCCCCAGGGCCCGAGGAACGCAGTATTTT.

The V and J genes are TRBV28 and TRBJ1-1; 10 nucleotides line up with TRBD1. This CDR3 comprises 17 residues. Germline V gives CDR1 MDHEN, CDR2 SYDVKM. J gave up 0 bases and V 3 bases, and 7 bases lay outside the gene matches. The CDR3 reads CASSFLRDRGLNTEAFF. The CDR3 region has the DNA TGTGCCAGCAGTTTCCTCCGGGACAGGGGATTGAACACTGAAGCTTTCTTT. The whole variable domain, remainder taken from reference TRBV28 and TRBJ1-1, is DVKVTQSSRYLVKRTGEKVFLECVQDMDHENMFWYRQDPGLGLRLIYFSYDVKMKEKGDIPEGYSVSREKKERFSLILESASTNQTSMYLCASSFLRDRGLNTEAFFGQGTRLTVV.

This chain links TRBV30 with TRBJ1-2, with D hard to call. V lost 8 bases, J lost 4 bases, and 14 bases lay in between. Germline V CDR1 and CDR2: GTSNPN, SVGIG (reference sequence). CDR3 length: 12 amino acids. CDR3 amino acids: CAGPCQPYGYTF. The CDR3 coding sequence is TGTGCCGGTCCGTGTCAACCCTATGGCTACACCTTC. The whole variable domain, filled in from reference TRBV30 and TRBJ1-2, reads SQTIHQWPATLVQPVGSPLSLECTVEGTSNPNLYWYRQAAGRGLQLLFYSVGIGQISSEVPQNLSASRPQDRQFILSSKKLLLSDSGFYLCAGPCQPYGYTFGSGTRLTVV.

This clonotype was counted many times. This chain's CDR3 is CAISESLAGGGEQYF. CDR3 coding DNA: TGTGCCATCAGTGAGTCGCTGGCGGGAGGGGGCGAGCAGTACTTC. The chain carries TRBV10-3 and TRBJ2-7; 9 bases match TRBD2. The germline V gene encodes CDR1 ENHRY and CDR2 SYGVKD. This CDR3 has 15 residues. Germline trimming cut 0 bases from V and 6 bases from J; bases unmatched to any gene: 6.

This clonotype occurred many times. V is TRBV6-1 and J is TRBJ2-7; perhaps TRBD1 as D (5 bases). From germline, CDR1 is MNHNS and CDR2 SASEGT. V was shortened by 5 bases and J by 7 bases, with 15 bases between the two germline ends. The CDR3 spans 13 residues. The CDR3 reads CASSPTPQGEQYF. The CDR3 bases are TGTGCCAGCAGTCCGACTCCGCAGGGTGAGCAGTACTTC.

CDR3 coding DNA: TGTGCCAGCAGCTTGTTTGGTGGATTAGCGGGGCCCTACGAGCAGTACTTC. Amino acid sequence: CASSLFGGLAGPYEQYF. This chain connects TRBV7-9 to TRBJ2-7; 8 positions match TRBD2. V was pared by 3 bases and J by 2 bases, with 12 bases of the junction left unmatched. In germline, CDR1 is SEHNR, CDR2 FQNEAQ (reference sequence). CDR3 length: 17 amino acids. The full variable domain, completed using reference TRBV7-9 and TRBJ2-7, is DTGVSQNPRHKITKRGQNVTFRCDPISEHNRLYWYRQTLGQGPEFLTYFQNEAQLEKSRLLSDRFSAERPKGSFSTLEIQRTEQGDSAMYLCASSLFGGLAGPYEQYFGPGTRLTVT.

At least ten counts were recorded for this clonotype. The genes are TRBV30 and TRBJ2-1, with unresolved D. The V and J ends lost 1 base and 5 bases respectively, with 12 bases between them. CDR1 is GTSNPN and CDR2 is SVGIG in the germline V gene (reference sequence). The CDR3 has 14 amino acids. CDR3 in amino acids: CAWSATVYNNEQFF. DNA of the CDR3: TGTGCCTGGAGTGCGACGGTGTACAACAATGAGCAGTTCTTC. The variable domain in full, completed from reference TRBV30 and TRBJ2-1, reads SQTIHQWPATLVQPVGSPLSLECTVEGTSNPNLYWYRQAAGRGLQLLFYSVGIGQISSEVPQNLSASRPQDRQFILSSKKLLLSDSGFYLCAWSATVYNNEQFFGPGTRLTVL.

At least ten counts were recorded for this clonotype. The chain employs TRBV9 and TRBJ2-2; tentatively, D is TRBD2 (6 bases). CDR3 size: 16 residues. V lost 3 bases and J lost 0, with 12 bases in between. Germline assignment: CDR1 SGDLS and CDR2 YYNGEE. In nucleotides, the CDR3 is TGTGCCAGCAGCGGTCGGGGCGGGACGAACACCGGGGAGCTGTTTTTT. Translation gives CASSGRGGTNTGELFF.

This clonotype occurred many times. This chain links TRBV20-1 with TRBJ2-3, with D possibly matching TRBD2 (5 bases). This CDR3 is 15 amino acids long. CDR1 is DFQATT, CDR2 SNEGSKA, per germline (reference sequence). V was shortened by 2 bases and J by 3 bases, with 15 bases between the two germline ends. The CDR3 DNA reads TGCAGTGCTAGACTAGCCGGAGGTAGGACAGATACGCAGTATTTT. This encodes CSARLAGGRTDTQYF.

This clonotype turned up a few times. The chain employs TRBV6-1 and TRBJ1-5, with TRBD1 matching 10 bases. Germline V gene lookup returns CDR1 MNHNS and CDR2 SASEGT. This CDR3 is built from 14 residues. The V segment lost 7 bases and the J segment 6 bases; nucleotides outside the gene matches: 6. DNA of the CDR3: TGTGCCAGCAACTCGGGGACAGGGGTTCAGCCCCAGCATTTT. Translated: CASNSGTGVQPQHF.

In its sample, this clonotype was seen many times. V gene TRBV20-1 combines with J gene TRBJ2-1, with 10 bases lining up with TRBD2. This CDR3 is 14 amino acids long. Germline trimming cut 1 base from V and 7 bases from J; bases unmatched to any gene: 4. From germline, CDR1 is DFQATT and CDR2 SNEGSKA (reference sequence). The CDR3 bases are TGCAGTGCTAGAGTGCTAGCGGGAGTAAATGAGCAGTTCTTC. Translating gives CSARVLAGVNEQFF.

This clonotype showed up many times. The rearrangement uses TRBV5-8 and TRBJ2-7, with 15 bases identical to TRBD2. Germline values: CDR1 SGHTS, CDR2 YDEGEE. The length of the CDR3 is 16 residues. Trimming cost V 4 bases and J 2 bases; bases outside gene matches: 4. CDR3 in DNA: TGTGCCAGCAGCAGGGGACTAGCGGGGGGAGCCTACGAGCAGTACTTC. It encodes CASSRGLAGGAYEQYF. The full variable domain, rest sourced from reference TRBV5-8 and TRBJ2-7, is EAGVTQSPTHLIKTRGQQATLRCSPISGHTSVYWYQQALGLGLQFLLWYDEGEERNRGNFPPRFSGRQFPNYSSELNVNALELEDSALYLCASSRGLAGGAYEQYFGPGTRLTVT.

Turning to this clonotype: A single base separates this from a much larger clone, so it may be a read error. The J gene is TRBJ2-5, the V gene TRBV12-3 or TRBV12-4; 7 nucleotides agree with TRBD2. V trimming: 5 bases; J trimming: 5 bases; junction bases outside the gene matches: 8. CDR3 length: 14 residues. The DNA for the CDR3 is TGTGCCAGCAGTCCAAACGAACTAGCGGAGACCCAGTACTTC. Protein: CASSPNELAETQYF.

This clonotype was counted at least ten times. The chain links TRBV12-3 or TRBV12-4 to TRBJ2-2; 8 bases align to TRBD2. V shed 7 bases, J shed 5 bases, and the junction held 9 bases outside the gene matches. CDR3 length: 15 amino acids. DNA for the CDR3: TGTGCCAGCATTATAAGCGGGGGCGGAACCGGGGAGCTGTTTTTT. As protein: CASIISGGGTGELFF.